Described below is a single TCR beta chain sequence and its context. This specimen includes other DNA sequences encoding the same CDR3. There are 12 residues in the CDR3. CDR1 is SEHNR and CDR2 is FQNEAQ in the germline V gene (reference sequence). V shed 3 bases and J shed 7 bases, with 7 bases lying between them. The authors' processing: Cell counts per sample came from amplifying reference gene primers. Sequencing was performed with immunoSEQ multiplex PCR; in TCRdb, only in-frame clones are kept and a portion is missing. V and J calls and clone size are copied from that table; D and trimming were computed from the DNA. The data hold a few hundred thousand clones, with approximately 92% observed a single time. Allocation to cohorts depended on clinical history reported by the participants. Recovery meant two consecutive negative NP/OP PCR tests, professional clearance, or resolved symptoms. These data are taken from a study of blood T cell repertoires in COVID-19. Study summary: Acute and convalescent COVID-19 samples came from the United States, Italy and Spain.

This receptor was identified in a woman in her 30s who had recovered from COVID-19. The J gene is TRBJ1-5, the V gene TRBV7-9; no clear D gene. The specimen sequenced was PBMCs or T cells enriched from blood (not recorded which). The CDR3 protein is CASSLGGQPQHF. CDR3 nucleotide sequence: TGTGCCAGCAGCTTGGGAGGACAGCCCCAGCATTTT. Full variable domain (rest looked up from reference TRBV7-9 and TRBJ1-5): DTGVSQNPRHKITKRGQNVTFRCDPISEHNRLYWYRQTLGQGPEFLTYFQNEAQLEKSRLLSDRFSAERPKGSFSTLEIQRTEQGDSAMYLCASSLGGQPQHFGDGTRLSIL.